The 2 T cell receptor beta chains presented below share a single source sample, sequenced in a study of T cell repertoires in cytomegalovirus infection. No antigen has been assigned to these receptors. MiXCR was run by TCRdb on the reads, yielding one entry per CDR3 protein. The profile shows 50,000 or so distinct CDR3 sequences, roughly 20% of them singletons. Material: CD8+ T cells from cultured PBMCs, obtained from culture after CMV antigen stimulation. Source of these receptors: a human donor in good health (CMV status not recorded). Some clones in this sample may be carry-over from other donors' samples.

The V and J genes are TRBV29-1 and TRBJ1-1, with 7 bases lining up with TRBD1. The CDR3 is 11 amino acids. Trimming at V came to 4 bases and at J to 8 bases, leaving 4 bases not matched to a gene. The germline CDR1 and CDR2 sequences are SQVTM and ANQGSEA. CDR3: CSVVSDREAFF. The CDR3 nucleotides read TGCAGCGTTGTGTCGGACAGGGAAGCTTTCTTT.

This chain uses TRBV12-3 or TRBV12-4 with TRBJ1-2, with 8 bases matching TRBD1. V shed 3 bases and J 1 base; nucleotides not matched to a gene: 4. CDR3 length equals 15 residues. In DNA form, the CDR3 reads TGTGCCAGCAGTTTTGCAGGGGGCCTTAACTATGGCTACACCTTC. Protein sequence: CASSFAGGLNYGYTF.